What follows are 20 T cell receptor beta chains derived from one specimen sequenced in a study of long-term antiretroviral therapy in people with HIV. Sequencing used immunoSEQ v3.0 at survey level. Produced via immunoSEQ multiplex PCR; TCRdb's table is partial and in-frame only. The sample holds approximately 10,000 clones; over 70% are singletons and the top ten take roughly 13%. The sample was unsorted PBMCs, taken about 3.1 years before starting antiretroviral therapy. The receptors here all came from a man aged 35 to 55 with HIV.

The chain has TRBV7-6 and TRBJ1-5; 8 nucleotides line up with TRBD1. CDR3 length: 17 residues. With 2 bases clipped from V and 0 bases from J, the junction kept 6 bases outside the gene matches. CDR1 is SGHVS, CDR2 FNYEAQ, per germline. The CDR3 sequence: CASSLSVGQGSNQPQHF. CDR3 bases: TGTGCCAGCAGCTTATCGGTTGGACAGGGTAGCAATCAGCCCCAGCATTTT.

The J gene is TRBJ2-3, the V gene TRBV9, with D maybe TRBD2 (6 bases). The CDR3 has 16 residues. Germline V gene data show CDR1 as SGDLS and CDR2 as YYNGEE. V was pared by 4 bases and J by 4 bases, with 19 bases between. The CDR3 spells CASSKRTGTLSDTQYF. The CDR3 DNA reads TGTGCCAGCAGCAAGCGGACCGGGACTCTCTCAGATACGCAGTATTTT.

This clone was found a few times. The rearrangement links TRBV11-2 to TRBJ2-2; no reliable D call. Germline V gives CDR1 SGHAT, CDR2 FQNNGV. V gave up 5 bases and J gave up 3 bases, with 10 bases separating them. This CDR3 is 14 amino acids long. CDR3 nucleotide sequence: TGTGCCAGCAGCCCGCGGACGGACACCGGGGAGCTGTTTTTT. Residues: CASSPRTDTGELFF.

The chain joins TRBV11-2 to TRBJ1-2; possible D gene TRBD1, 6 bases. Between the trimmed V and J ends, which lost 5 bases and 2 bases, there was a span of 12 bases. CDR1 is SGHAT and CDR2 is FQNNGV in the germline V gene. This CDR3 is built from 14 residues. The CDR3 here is CASSRGGTNYGYTF. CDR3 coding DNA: TGTGCCAGCAGCCGAGGGGGGACAAACTATGGCTACACCTTC.

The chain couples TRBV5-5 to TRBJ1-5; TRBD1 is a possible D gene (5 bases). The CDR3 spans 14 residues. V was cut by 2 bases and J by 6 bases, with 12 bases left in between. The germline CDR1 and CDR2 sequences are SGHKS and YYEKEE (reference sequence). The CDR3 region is CASSFDTGSQPQHF. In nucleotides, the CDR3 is TGTGCCAGCAGCTTCGATACAGGTAGTCAGCCCCAGCATTTT.

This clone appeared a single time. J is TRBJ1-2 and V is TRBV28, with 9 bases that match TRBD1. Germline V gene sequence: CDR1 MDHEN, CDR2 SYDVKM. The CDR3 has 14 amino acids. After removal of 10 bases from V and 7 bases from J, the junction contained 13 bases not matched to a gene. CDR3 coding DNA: TGTGCCATCAGCCCGACAGGGGGTTGGAGTGGCTACACCTTC. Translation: CAISPTGGWSGYTF.

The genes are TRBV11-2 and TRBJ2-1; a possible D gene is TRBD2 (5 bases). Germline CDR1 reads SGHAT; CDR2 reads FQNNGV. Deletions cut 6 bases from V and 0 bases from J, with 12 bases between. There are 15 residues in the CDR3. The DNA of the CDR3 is TGTGCCAGCAGGTCAGCGGTACTCTCCTACAATGAGCAGTTCTTC. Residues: CASRSAVLSYNEQFF.

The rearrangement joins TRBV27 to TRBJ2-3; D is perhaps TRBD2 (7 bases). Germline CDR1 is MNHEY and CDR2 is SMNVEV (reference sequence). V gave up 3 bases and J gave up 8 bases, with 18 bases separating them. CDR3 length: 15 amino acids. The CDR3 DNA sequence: TGTGCCAGCAGTTTGTTCGGGGGCGGGGAGGGTACGCAGTATTTT. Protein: CASSLFGGGEGTQYF.

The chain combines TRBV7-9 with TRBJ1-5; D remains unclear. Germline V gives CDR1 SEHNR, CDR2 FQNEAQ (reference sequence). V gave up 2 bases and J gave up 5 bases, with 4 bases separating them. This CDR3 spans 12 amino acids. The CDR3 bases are TGTGCCAGCAGCTTAATGGATCAGCCCCAGCATTTT. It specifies CASSLMDQPQHF.

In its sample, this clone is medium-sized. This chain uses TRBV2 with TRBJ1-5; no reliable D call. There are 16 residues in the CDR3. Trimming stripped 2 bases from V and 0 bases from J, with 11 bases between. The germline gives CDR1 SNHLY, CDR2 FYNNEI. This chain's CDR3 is CASSELGLYSNQPQHF. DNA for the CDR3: TGTGCCAGCAGTGAATTGGGCCTCTATAGCAATCAGCCCCAGCATTTT.

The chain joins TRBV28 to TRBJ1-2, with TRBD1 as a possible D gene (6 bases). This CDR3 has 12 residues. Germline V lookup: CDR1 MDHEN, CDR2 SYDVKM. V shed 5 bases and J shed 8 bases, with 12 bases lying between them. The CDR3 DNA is TGTGCCAGCAGTCCTAGGGGGGGAGGCTACACCTTC. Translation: CASSPRGGGYTF.

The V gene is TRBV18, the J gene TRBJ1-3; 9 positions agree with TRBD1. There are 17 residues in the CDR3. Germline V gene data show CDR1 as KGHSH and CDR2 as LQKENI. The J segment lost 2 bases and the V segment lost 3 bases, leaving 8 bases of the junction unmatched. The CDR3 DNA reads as TGTGCCAGCTCACCCCTCGGGACAGGGCAAGCTGGAAACACCATATATTTT. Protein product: CASSPLGTGQAGNTIYF.

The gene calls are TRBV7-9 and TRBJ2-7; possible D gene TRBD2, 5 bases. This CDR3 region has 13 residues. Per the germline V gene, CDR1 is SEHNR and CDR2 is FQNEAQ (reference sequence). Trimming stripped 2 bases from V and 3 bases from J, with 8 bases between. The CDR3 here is CASSLWEYYEQYF. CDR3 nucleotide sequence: TGTGCCAGCAGCTTATGGGAGTACTACGAGCAGTACTTC.

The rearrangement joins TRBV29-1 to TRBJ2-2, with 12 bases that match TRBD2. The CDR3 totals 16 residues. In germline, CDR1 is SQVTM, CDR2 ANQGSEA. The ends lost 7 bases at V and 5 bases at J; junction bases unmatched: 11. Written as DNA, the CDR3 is TGCAGCGGCCTTAGAGCGACTAGCGGGAGTACCGGGGAGCTGTTTTTT. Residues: CSGLRATSGSTGELFF.

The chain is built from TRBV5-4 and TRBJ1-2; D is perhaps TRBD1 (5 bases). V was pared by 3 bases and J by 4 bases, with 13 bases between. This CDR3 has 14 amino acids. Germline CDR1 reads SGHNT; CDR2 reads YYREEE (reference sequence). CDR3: CASSYGTSIYGYTF. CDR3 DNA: TGTGCCAGCAGCTACGGGACCTCCATCTATGGCTACACCTTC.

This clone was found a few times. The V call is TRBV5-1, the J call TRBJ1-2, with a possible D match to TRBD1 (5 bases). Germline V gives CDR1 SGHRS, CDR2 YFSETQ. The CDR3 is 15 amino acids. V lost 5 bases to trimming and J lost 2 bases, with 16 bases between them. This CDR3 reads CASRFGGRSNYGYTF. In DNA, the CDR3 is TGCGCCAGCAGGTTTGGGGGTAGGTCGAACTATGGCTACACCTTC.

CDR3 protein: CASSLYHTDTQYF. The CDR3 DNA reads TGTGCCAGCAGCTTATACCACACAGATACGCAGTATTTT. The rearrangement joins TRBV11-2 to TRBJ2-3; no clear D gene. V lost 2 bases, J lost 2 bases, and 5 bases lay in between. The CDR3 runs to 13 residues. Germline V CDR1 and CDR2: SGHAT, FQNNGV.

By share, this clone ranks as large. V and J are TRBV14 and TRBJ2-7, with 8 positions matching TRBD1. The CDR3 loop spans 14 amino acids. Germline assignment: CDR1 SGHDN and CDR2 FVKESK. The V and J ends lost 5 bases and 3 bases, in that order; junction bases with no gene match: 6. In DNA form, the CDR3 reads TGTGCCAGCAGCGGGTGGGACAGGCGCTACGAGCAGTACTTC. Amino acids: CASSGWDRRYEQYF.

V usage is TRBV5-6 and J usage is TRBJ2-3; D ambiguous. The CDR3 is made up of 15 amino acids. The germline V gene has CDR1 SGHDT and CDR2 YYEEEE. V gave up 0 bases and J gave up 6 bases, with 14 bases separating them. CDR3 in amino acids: CASSLVPTLGDTQYF. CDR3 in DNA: TGTGCCAGCAGCTTGGTCCCCACCCTTGGGGATACGCAGTATTTT. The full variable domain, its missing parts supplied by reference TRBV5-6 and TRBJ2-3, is DAGVTQSPTHLIKTRGQQVTLRCSPKSGHDTVSWYQQALGQGPQFIFQYYEEEERQRGNFPDRFSGHQFPNYSSELNVNALLLGDSALYLCASSLVPTLGDTQYFGPGTRLTVL.

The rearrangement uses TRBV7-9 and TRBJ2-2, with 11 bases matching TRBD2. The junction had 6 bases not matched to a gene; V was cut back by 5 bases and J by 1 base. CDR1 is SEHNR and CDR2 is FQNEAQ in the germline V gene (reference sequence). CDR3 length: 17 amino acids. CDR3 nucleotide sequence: TGTGCCAGCAGCGGCCGGACTAGCGGGCTGAACACCGGGGAGCTGTTTTTT. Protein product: CASSGRTSGLNTGELFF.